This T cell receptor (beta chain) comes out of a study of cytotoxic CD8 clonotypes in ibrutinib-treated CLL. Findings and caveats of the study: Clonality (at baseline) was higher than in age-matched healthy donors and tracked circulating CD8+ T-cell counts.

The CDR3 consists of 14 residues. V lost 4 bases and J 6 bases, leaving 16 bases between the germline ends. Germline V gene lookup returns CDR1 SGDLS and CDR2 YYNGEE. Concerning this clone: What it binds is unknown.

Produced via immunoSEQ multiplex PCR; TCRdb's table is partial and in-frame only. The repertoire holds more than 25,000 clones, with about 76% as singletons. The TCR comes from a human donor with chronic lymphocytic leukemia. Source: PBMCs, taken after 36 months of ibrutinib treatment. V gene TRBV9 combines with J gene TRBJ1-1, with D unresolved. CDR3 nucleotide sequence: TGTGCCAGCAGCCCTCATTGGGGTCGCGCTGAAGCTTTCTTT. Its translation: CASSPHWGRAEAFF.